This is a list of T cell receptor beta chains from one sample in a study of CXCR3-negative and CXCR3-positive naive CD8 T cells. TCRdb re-called the 5' RACE reads; one entry per CDR3 protein, DNA not given. Its clone listing holds 20,000 to 25,000 distinct CDR3 sequences. Sequenced: memory CD8+ T cells from blood. The receptors originated from a human donor in good health. Some clones in this sample may be carry-over from other donors' samples. Both conserved end residues are part of each CDR3. The order of the fields is J gene, V gene, CDR3 protein.

J gene: TRBJ2-3; V gene: TRBV28; CDR3 protein: CASSSIGLAGYTDTQYF
J gene: TRBJ2-1; V gene: TRBV6-4; CDR3 protein: CASSESSAPSYNEQFF
J gene: TRBJ1-1; V gene: TRBV7-9; CDR3 protein: CASSSVGGLTNTEAFF
J gene: TRBJ2-2; V gene: TRBV29-1; CDR3 protein: CSVKGLNTGELFF
J gene: TRBJ2-1; V gene: TRBV20-1; CDR3 protein: CSARVQAGYNEQFF
J gene: TRBJ1-1; V gene: TRBV20-1; CDR3 protein: CSARRGDTEALF
J gene: TRBJ2-1; V gene: TRBV29-1; CDR3 protein: CSVEGPRHDSYNEQFF
J gene: TRBJ2-7; V gene: TRBV6-1; CDR3 protein: CASSLAQLSSYEQYF
J gene: TRBJ2-5; V gene: TRBV5-1; CDR3 protein: CASSFDRGETQYF
J gene: TRBJ2-1; V gene: TRBV7-2; CDR3 protein: CASSFAGSYNEQFF
J gene: TRBJ2-7; V gene: TRBV20-1; CDR3 protein: CSARWDVEYEQYF
J gene: TRBJ1-1; V gene: TRBV7-9; CDR3 protein: CASSESSGNTEAFF
J gene: TRBJ2-5; V gene: TRBV29-1; CDR3 protein: CSVEGGRETNQETQYF
J gene: TRBJ2-3; V gene: TRBV6-4; CDR3 protein: CASSRVKGAGTDTQYF